The source of this TCR beta chain is a study of CD8 T cells in Susac syndrome. V shed 3 bases and J shed 10 bases, with 12 bases lying between them. The CDR3 is made up of 13 amino acids. The germline gives CDR1 LNHDA, CDR2 SQIVND (reference sequence). Random hexamers were used to reverse transcribe the RNA input (about 0.5 to 1 ug). MiXCR was run by TCRdb on the immunoSEQ multiplex PCR reads, yielding one entry per CDR3 protein. The data contain about 120,000 distinct CDR3 sequences, under 95% of them singletons. The TCR originated in a human donor in good health. Sequencing was carried out using CD8+ T cells from PBMCs. The J gene is TRBJ1-4, the V gene TRBV19; D call uncertain. This chain's CDR3 is CASSISGFIKLFF. The CDR3 DNA is TGTGCCAGTAGTATTTCGGGTTTCATAAAACTGTTTTTT.